The 7 T cell receptor beta chains below all came from one sample that was sequenced in a study of T-cell reconstitution after alpha-beta-depleted transplantation in children. This sample's TCRbeta library carried unique molecular identifier barcodes. TCRdb ran MiXCR on the PCR reads and lists one entry per CDR3 protein. The sample contains about 27,000 distinct CDR3 sequences, over 15% of which appear only once. This material consisted of PBMCs, mostly from graft donor cells, taken 60 days after TCRalphabeta/CD19-depleted stem cell transplant. These receptors were collected from a male patient between 2 and 10 years old who had a stem cell transplant for acute lymphoblastic leukemia, so the T cells may come from the graft donor.

This clonotype was recorded at least ten times. This rearrangement joins TRBV6-2 or TRBV6-3 to TRBJ1-6; 8 positions agree with TRBD1. Germline-derived CDR1 and CDR2 are MNHEY and SVGEGT. Germline trimming cut 6 bases from V and 9 bases from J; bases unmatched to any gene: 10. CDR3 length: 15 amino acids. The CDR3 DNA follows: TGTGCCAGCAGCAACACCGGGACAGGAGTTTCACCCCTCCACTTT. Its translation: CASSNTGTGVSPLHF.

This clonotype was counted at least ten times. The chain is built from TRBV12-3 or TRBV12-4 and TRBJ1-1; D remains ambiguous. With 7 bases removed from V and 8 bases from J, the gap between germline ends came to 17 bases. This CDR3 contains 13 residues. CDR3 DNA sequence: TGTGCCAGCAACCCTAGAGGTCGGGTAGAAGCTTTCTTT. Protein sequence: CASNPRGRVEAFF.

This clonotype was seen at least ten times. The chain links TRBV20-1 to TRBJ2-7, with D hard to call. CDR3 size: 11 residues. Germline V lookup: CDR1 DFQATT, CDR2 SNEGSKA (reference sequence). Trimming pared 3 bases from V and 6 bases from J, leaving 9 bases between. CDR3 protein: CSARYLVEQYF. CDR3 bases: TGCAGTGCTAGGTACTTGGTCGAGCAGTACTTC.

The chain combines TRBV2 with TRBJ2-1; D perhaps matches TRBD2 (5 bases). The CDR3 covers 15 residues. Germline CDR1 is SNHLY and CDR2 is FYNNEI. V lost 8 bases, J lost 5 bases, and 19 bases lay in between. This CDR3 reads CASGVEGLSDNEQFF. The CDR3 nucleotides are TGTGCCAGCGGGGTAGAGGGCCTGTCCGACAATGAGCAGTTCTTC.

This clonotype was counted ten times or more. The V call is TRBV7-2, the J call TRBJ1-5, with 11 bases that match TRBD1. CDR3 length equals 15 residues. The germline CDR1 and CDR2 sequences are SGHTA and FQGNSA. V shed 4 bases and J 6 bases; nucleotides not matched to a gene: 5. The CDR3 reads CASSSGTGGGQPQHF. CDR3 coding DNA: TGTGCCAGCAGCTCCGGGACAGGGGGAGGTCAGCCCCAGCATTTT.

This clonotype occurred a few times. The chain recombines TRBV10-3 with TRBJ2-3; possible D gene TRBD2, 5 bases. Germline V gene lookup returns CDR1 ENHRY and CDR2 SYGVKD. The V end lost 10 bases, the J end lost 1 base, and 27 bases lay between the germline ends. This CDR3 comprises 18 residues. CDR3 region: CATRGQPSRLSGTDTQYF. The CDR3 DNA sequence: TGTGCCACACGTGGGCAGCCTAGCCGTCTTAGTGGCACAGATACGCAGTATTTT.

The chain recombines TRBV3-1 with TRBJ2-1, with 11 bases fitting TRBD2. The germline gives CDR1 LGHDT, CDR2 YNNKEL (reference sequence). The V and J ends lost 6 bases and 3 bases, in that order; junction bases with no gene match: 10. CDR3 length equals 17 residues. This chain's CDR3 is CASRRSGTSGIYNEQFF. The CDR3, as DNA: TGTGCCAGCAGACGATCCGGGACTAGCGGCATCTACAATGAGCAGTTCTTC.